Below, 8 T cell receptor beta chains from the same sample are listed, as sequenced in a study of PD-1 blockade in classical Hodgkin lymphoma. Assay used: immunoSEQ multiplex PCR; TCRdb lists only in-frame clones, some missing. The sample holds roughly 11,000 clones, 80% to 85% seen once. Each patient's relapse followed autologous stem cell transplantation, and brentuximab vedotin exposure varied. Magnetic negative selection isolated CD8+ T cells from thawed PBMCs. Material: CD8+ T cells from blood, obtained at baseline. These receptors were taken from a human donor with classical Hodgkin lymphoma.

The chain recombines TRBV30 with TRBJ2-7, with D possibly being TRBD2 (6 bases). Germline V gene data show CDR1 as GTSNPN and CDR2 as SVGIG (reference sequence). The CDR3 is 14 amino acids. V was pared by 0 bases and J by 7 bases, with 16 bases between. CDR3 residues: CAWSVWSNRGEQYF. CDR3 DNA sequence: TGTGCCTGGAGTGTATGGAGCAATCGGGGGGAGCAGTACTTC.

For the CDR3, the DNA is TGTGCCAGCAGCTTGCCAGGGGAGGTGAACACTGAAGCTTTCTTT. Translating it yields CASSLPGEVNTEAFF. The chain recombines TRBV5-6 with TRBJ1-1, with D possibly matching TRBD1 (6 bases). CDR1 is SGHDT and CDR2 is YYEEEE in the germline V gene. V lost 1 base and J 0 bases, leaving 10 bases between the germline ends. This CDR3 has 15 amino acids. The full variable domain, with the rest looked up from reference TRBV5-6 and TRBJ1-1, is DAGVTQSPTHLIKTRGQQVTLRCSPKSGHDTVSWYQQALGQGPQFIFQYYEEEERQRGNFPDRFSGHQFPNYSSELNVNALLLGDSALYLCASSLPGEVNTEAFFGQGTRLTVV.

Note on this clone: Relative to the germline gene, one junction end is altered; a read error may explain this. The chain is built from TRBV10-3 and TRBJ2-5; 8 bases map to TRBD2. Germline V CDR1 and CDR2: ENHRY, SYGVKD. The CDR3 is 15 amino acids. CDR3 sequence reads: CASSEDPGLDSPQYF. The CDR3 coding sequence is TGCGCCAGCAGTGAGGATCCGGGACTAGACTCCCCCCAGTACTTC.

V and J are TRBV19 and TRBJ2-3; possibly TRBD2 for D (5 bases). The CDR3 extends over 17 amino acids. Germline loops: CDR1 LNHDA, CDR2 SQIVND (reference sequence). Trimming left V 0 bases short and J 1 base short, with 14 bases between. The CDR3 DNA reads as TGTGCCAGTAGTATAGATCTCGGAGGCTTCGGCACAGATACGCAGTATTTT. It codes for CASSIDLGGFGTDTQYF.

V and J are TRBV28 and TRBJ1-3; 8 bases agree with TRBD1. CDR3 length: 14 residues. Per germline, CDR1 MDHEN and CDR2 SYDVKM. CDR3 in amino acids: CPRSGQGRGNTIYF. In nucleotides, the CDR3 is TGTCCAAGATCAGGACAGGGTCGAGGAAACACCATATATTTT.

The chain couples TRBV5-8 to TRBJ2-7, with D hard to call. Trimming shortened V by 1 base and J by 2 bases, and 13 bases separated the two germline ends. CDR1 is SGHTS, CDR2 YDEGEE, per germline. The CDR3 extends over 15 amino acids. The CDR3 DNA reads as TGTGCCAGCAGCTTGACTCCGGCGGTTCCCTACGAGCAGTACTTC. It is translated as CASSLTPAVPYEQYF. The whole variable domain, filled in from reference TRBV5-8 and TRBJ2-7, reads EAGVTQSPTHLIKTRGQQATLRCSPISGHTSVYWYQQALGLGLQFLLWYDEGEERNRGNFPPRFSGRQFPNYSSELNVNALELEDSALYLCASSLTPAVPYEQYFGPGTRLTVT.

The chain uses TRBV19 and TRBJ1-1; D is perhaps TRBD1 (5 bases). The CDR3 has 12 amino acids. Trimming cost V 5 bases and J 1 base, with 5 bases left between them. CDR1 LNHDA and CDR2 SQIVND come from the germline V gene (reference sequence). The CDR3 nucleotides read TGTGCCAGTAGTCAGGGGAACACTGAAGCTTTCTTT. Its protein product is CASSQGNTEAFF. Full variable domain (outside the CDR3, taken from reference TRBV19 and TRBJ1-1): DGGITQSPKYLFRKEGQNVTLSCEQNLNHDAMYWYRQDPGQGLRLIYYSQIVNDFQKGDIAEGYSVSREKKESFPLTVTSAQKNPTAFYLCASSQGNTEAFFGQGTRLTVV.

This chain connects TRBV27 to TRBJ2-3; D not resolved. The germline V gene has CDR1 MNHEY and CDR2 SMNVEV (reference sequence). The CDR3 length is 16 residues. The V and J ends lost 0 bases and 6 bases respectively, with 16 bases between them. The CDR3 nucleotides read TGTGCCAGCAGTTTATCCCAGCTTATTACCCCGGATACGCAGTATTTT. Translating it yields CASSLSQLITPDTQYF.